The entry below gives a single T cell receptor beta chain sequence along with its context. With 3 bases removed from V and 5 bases from J, the gap between germline ends came to 13 bases. In germline, CDR1 is MNHNS, CDR2 SASEGT. The CDR3 sequence is 14 residues long. The data belong to a study of blood T cell repertoires in COVID-19. In the study overall: T cells, B-cell-depleted T cells, or PBMCs provided the cDNA or gDNA that served as material.

Produced via immunoSEQ multiplex PCR; TCRdb's table is partial and in-frame only. Here the sample spans around 250,000 clones, around 83% being singletons. The chain employs TRBV6-1 and TRBJ1-1; no definite D call. The origin of this receptor is a woman aged 40 to 49 who had recovered from COVID-19. Sequences were obtained from peripheral blood. DNA for the CDR3: TGTGCCAGCAGTGATTCGAGGGTGCGGACTGAAGCTTTCTTT. Protein sequence: CASSDSRVRTEAFF.